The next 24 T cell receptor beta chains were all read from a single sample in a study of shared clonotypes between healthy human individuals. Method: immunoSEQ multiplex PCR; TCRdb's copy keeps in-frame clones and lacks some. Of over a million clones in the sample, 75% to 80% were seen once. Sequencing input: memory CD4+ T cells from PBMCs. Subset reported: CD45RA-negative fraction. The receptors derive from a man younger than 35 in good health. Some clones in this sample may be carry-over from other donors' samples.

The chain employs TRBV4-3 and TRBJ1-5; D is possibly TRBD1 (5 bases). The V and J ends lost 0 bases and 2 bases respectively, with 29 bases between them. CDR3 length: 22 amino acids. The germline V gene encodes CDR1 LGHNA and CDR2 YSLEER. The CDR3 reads CASSQDPQPRCREVERNQPQHF. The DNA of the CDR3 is TGCGCCAGCAGCCAAGACCCACAACCTCGGTGCAGGGAGGTCGAACGCAATCAGCCCCAGCATTTT.

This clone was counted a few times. CDR3 region: CASSWDRGTYNEQFF. The DNA for the CDR3 is TGTGCCAGCAGTTGGGACAGGGGGACCTACAATGAGCAGTTCTTC. The V call is TRBV7-2, the J call TRBJ2-1; 11 bases are shared with TRBD1. V shed 6 bases, J shed 2 bases, and the junction held 3 bases outside the gene matches. The CDR3 extends over 15 amino acids. Germline lookup yields CDR1 SGHTA and CDR2 FQGNSA.

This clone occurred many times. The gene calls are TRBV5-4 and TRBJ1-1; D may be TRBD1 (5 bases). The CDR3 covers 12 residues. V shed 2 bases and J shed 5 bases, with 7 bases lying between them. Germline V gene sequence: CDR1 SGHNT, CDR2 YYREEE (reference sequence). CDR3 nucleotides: TGTGCCAGCAGCTTCAGGGCGACTGAAGCTTTCTTT. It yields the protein CASSFRATEAFF.

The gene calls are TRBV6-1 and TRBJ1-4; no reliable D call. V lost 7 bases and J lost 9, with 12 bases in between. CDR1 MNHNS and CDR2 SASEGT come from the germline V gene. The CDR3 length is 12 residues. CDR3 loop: CASTVGRQKLFF. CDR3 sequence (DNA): TGTGCCAGCACGGTCGGGAGGCAAAAACTGTTTTTT.

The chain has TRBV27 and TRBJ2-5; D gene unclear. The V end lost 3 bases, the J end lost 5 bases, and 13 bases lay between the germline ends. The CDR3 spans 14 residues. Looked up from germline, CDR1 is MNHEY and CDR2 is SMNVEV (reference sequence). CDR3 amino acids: CASSLVHPPETQYF. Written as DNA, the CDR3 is TGTGCCAGCAGTTTGGTACACCCTCCGGAGACCCAGTACTTC.

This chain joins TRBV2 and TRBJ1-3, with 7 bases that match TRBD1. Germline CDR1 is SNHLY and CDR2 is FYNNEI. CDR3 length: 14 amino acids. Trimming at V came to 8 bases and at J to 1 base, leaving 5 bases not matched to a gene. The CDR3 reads CASESGGSGNTIYF. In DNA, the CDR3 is TGTGCCAGCGAATCAGGGGGATCTGGAAACACCATATATTTT.

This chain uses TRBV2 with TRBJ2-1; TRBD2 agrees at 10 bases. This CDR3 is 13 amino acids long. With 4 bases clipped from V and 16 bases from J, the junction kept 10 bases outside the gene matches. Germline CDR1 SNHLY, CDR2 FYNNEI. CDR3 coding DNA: TGTGCCAGCAGTGGGGCTAGCGGGAGTCTGCCCTTCTTC. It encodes CASSGASGSLPFF.

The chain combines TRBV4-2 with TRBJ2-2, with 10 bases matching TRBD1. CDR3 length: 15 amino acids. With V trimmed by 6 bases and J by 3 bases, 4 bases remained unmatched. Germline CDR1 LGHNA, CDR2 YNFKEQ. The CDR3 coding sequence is TGTGCCAGCAGAGGACAGGGGGGAGACACCGGGGAGCTGTTTTTT. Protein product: CASRGQGGDTGELFF.

The CDR3 DNA sequence: TGTGCCTACATAGTCCCGGGACAGGGATCGAACACTGAAGCTTTCTTT. Protein: CAYIVPGQGSNTEAFF. V gene TRBV30 combines with J gene TRBJ1-1, with 9 bases lining up with TRBD1. The CDR3 loop spans 16 amino acids. From germline, CDR1 is GTSNPN and CDR2 SVGIG (reference sequence). Trimming took 7 bases from V and 1 from J; bases not matched to a gene: 13.

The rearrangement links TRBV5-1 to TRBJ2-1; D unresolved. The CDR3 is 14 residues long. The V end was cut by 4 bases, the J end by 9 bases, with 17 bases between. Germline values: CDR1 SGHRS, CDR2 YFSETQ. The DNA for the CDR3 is TGCGCCAGCAGCCTCGCCCCTCGAGAGAGTGAGCAGTTCTTC. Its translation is CASSLAPRESEQFF.

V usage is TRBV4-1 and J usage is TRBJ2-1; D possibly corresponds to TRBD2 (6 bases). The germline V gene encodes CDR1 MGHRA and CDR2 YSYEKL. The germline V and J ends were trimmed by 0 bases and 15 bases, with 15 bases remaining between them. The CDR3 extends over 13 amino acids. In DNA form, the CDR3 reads TGCGCCAGCAGCCAAGATTTGGAGGGGAGGCGGTTCTTC. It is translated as CASSQDLEGRRFF.

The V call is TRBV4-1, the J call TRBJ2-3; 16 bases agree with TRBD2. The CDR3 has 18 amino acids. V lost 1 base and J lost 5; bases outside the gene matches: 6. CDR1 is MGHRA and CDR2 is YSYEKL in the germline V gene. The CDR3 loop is CASSQAGTSGRALDTQYF. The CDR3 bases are TGCGCCAGCAGCCAAGCGGGGACTAGCGGGAGGGCCTTAGATACGCAGTATTTT.

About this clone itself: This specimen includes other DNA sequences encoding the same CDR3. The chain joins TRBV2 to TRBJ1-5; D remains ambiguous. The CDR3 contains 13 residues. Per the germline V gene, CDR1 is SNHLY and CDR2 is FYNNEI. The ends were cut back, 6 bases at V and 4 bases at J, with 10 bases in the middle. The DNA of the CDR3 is TGTGCCAGCAGGGACGACGGTAATCAGCCCCAGCATTTT. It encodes CASRDDGNQPQHF. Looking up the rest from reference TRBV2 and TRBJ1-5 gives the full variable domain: EPEVTQTPSHQVTQMGQEVILRCVPISNHLYFYWYRQILGQKVEFLVSFYNNEISEKSEIFDDQFSVERPDGSNFTLKIRSTKLEDSAMYFCASRDDGNQPQHFGDGTRLSIL.

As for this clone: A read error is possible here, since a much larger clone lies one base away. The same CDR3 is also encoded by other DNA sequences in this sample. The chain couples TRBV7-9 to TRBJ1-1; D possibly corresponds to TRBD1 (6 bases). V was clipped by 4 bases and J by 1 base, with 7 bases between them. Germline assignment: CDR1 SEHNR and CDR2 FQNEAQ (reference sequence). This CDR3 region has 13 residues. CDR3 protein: CASSSTGNTEAFF. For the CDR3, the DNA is TGTGCCAGCAGCTCGACAGGGAACACTGAAGCTTTCTTT.

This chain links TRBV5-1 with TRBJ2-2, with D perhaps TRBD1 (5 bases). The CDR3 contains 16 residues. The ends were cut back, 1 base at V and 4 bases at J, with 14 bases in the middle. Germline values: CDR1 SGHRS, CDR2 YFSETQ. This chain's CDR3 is CASSLLMPGITGELFF. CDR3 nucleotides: TGCGCCAGCAGCTTGTTAATGCCAGGGATCACCGGGGAGCTGTTTTTT. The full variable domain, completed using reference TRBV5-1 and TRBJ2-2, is KAGVTQTPRYLIKTRGQQVTLSCSPISGHRSVSWYQQTPGQGLQFLFEYFSETQRNKGNFPGRFSGRQFSNSRSEMNVSTLELGDSALYLCASSLLMPGITGELFFGEGSRLTVL.

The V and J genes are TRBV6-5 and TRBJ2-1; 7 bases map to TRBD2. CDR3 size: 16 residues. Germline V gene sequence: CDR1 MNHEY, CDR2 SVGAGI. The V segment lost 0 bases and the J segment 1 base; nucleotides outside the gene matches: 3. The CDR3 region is CASSYSHSGSYNEQFF. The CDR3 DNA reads TGTGCCAGCAGTTACTCACATAGCGGGTCCTACAATGAGCAGTTCTTC.

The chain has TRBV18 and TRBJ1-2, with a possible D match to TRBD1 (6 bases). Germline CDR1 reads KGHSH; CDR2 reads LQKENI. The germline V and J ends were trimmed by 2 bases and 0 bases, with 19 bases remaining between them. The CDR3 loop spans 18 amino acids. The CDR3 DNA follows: TGTGCCAGCTCACCAACGAGGACCCCCCAGGGGTCTAACTATGGCTACACCTTC. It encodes CASSPTRTPQGSNYGYTF.

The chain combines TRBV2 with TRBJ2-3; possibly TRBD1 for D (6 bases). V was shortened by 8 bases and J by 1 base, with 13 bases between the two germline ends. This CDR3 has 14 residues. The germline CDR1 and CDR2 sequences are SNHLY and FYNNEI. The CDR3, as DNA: TGTGCCAGCCACTCACAGGGAGGCACAGATACGCAGTATTTT. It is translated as CASHSQGGTDTQYF.

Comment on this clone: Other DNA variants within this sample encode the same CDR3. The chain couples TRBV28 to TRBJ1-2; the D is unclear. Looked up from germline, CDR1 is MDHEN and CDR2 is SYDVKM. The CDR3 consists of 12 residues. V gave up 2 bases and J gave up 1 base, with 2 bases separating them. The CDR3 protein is CASSLNNYGYTF. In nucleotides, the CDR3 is TGTGCCAGCAGTTTAAATAACTATGGCTACACCTTC.

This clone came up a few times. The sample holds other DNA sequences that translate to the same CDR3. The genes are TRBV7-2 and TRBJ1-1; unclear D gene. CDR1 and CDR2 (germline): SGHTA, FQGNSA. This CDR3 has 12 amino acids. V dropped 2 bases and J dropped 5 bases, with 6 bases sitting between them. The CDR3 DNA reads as TGTGCCAGCAGCTTAACGGGAACTGAAGCTTTCTTT. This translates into CASSLTGTEAFF.

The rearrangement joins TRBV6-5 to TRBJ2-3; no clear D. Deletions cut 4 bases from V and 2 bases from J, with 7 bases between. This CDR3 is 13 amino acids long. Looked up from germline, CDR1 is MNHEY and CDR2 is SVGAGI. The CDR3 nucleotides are TGTGCCAGCAGTTTTCAGTTCACAGATACGCAGTATTTT. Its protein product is CASSFQFTDTQYF.

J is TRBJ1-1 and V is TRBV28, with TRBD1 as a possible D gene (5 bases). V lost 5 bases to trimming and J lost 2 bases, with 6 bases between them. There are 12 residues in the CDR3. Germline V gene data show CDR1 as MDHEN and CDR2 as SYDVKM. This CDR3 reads CASSDSNTEAFF. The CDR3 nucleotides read TGTGCCAGCAGTGACAGTAACACTGAAGCTTTCTTT.

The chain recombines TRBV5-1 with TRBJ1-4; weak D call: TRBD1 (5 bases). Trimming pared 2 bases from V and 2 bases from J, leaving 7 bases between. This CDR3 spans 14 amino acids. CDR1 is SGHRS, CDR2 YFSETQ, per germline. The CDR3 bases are TGCGCCAGCAGCTTTGCAGGGACTAATGAAAAACTGTTTTTT. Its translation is CASSFAGTNEKLFF.

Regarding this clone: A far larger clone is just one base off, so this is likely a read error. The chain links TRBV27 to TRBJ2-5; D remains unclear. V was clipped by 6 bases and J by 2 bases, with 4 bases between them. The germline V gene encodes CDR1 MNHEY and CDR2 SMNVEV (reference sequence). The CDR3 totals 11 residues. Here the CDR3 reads CASREQETQYF. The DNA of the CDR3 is TGTGCCAGCAGAGAACAAGAGACCCAGTACTTC.